This T cell receptor (beta chain) was identified during a study of blood T cell repertoires in COVID-19. The assay was immunoSEQ multiplex PCR, and TCRdb's table has in-frame clones only and misses some. The sample contains about 36,000 clones, around three quarters of which appear only once. Germline V CDR1 and CDR2: SGHAT, FQNNGV. The V end was cut by 4 bases, the J end by 3 bases, with 10 bases between. This CDR3 is built from 13 residues. The chain carries TRBV11-2 and TRBJ2-7; TRBD1 is a possible D gene (6 bases). This receptor was identified in a man aged 60-69 years with active COVID-19. Sequencing was done on a sample of peripheral blood. CDR3 in amino acids: CASSYDRYYEQYF. DNA for the CDR3: TGTGCCAGCAGCTACGACAGGTACTACGAGCAGTACTTC.